The clone carrying this T cell receptor (beta chain) occurred once. Adults between about 18 and 95 years of age took part from some 25 US areas. Which cohort a participant joined came from the clinical history participants gave. V was clipped by 0 bases and J by 7 bases; unmatched bases: 4. This CDR3 region has 15 residues. Germline CDR1 is SGHNT and CDR2 is YYREEE (reference sequence). This record comes from a study of blood T cell repertoires in COVID-19. Methods used by the authors: Researchers report that nucleated cell counts were estimated from reference gene primer amplification. Repertoires were generated with immunoSEQ multiplex PCR, while TCRdb's copy carries only in-frame clones and drops some. V and J calls and clone size follow that table, whereas D and trimming were derived from the DNA. The sample carries about 260,000 clones, 75% to 90% recorded once.

This clonotype was sampled from a woman aged 40-49 years who had been exposed to COVID-19. V and J are TRBV5-4 and TRBJ2-2; 9 bases line up with TRBD2. The sample consisted of PBMCs or T cells enriched from blood (not recorded which). The DNA for the CDR3 is TGTGCCAGCAGCTTGGTTAGCGGGGGAGTCGGGGAGCTGTTTTTT. Translation gives CASSLVSGGVGELFF.